Here is one T cell receptor beta chain with its context. Germline CDR1 is LNHDA and CDR2 is SQIVND (reference sequence). J gave up 0 bases and V 5 bases, and 6 bases lay outside the gene matches. The CDR3 contains 16 residues. The data belong to a study of blood T cell repertoires in COVID-19. About the research overall: Samples of COVID-19 (acute and convalescent) were obtained from the United States, Italy and Spain.

Methods used by the authors: It was from reference gene primer amplification that nucleated cell counts were estimated. The table came from immunoSEQ multiplex PCR; TCRdb's copy has only in-frame clones and leaves some out. For V, J and clone size, that table is used; D and trimming come from the DNA. The sample includes some 83,000 clones, around 80% of them seen just once. The rearrangement joins TRBV19 to TRBJ1-3, with 8 positions matching TRBD1. The sequenced sample consisted of peripheral blood. The sequence derives from a man aged 60 to 69 with active or convalescent COVID-19. The DNA for the CDR3 is TGTGCCAGTAGTCCTGGGACAGGAGGCTCTGGAAACACCATATATTTT. Translating gives CASSPGTGGSGNTIYF.